The next 25 T cell receptor beta chains were all read from a single sample in a study of T cell repertoires in urothelial bladder cancer. Sequenced by immunoSEQ multiplex PCR; TCRdb stores in-frame clones only, minus some. This sample has about 2,500 clones, with 68% found just once. The sample comprised bladder tissue. The source of these receptors is a human donor with a benign inflammatory bladder lesion.

This clone showed up just once. The rearrangement joins TRBV6-5 to TRBJ2-2, with 7 bases matching TRBD1. This CDR3 comprises 14 residues. V shed 6 bases and J 7 bases; nucleotides not matched to a gene: 8. Germline V CDR1 and CDR2: MNHEY, SVGAGI. CDR3 sequence reads: CASSTTGVGGELFF. CDR3 sequence (DNA): TGTGCCAGCAGCACCACAGGGGTGGGCGGGGAGCTGTTTTTT.

This clone was picked up one time. The chain combines TRBV5-1 with TRBJ2-7; D remains ambiguous. The V gene lost 0 bases and the J gene lost 4 bases, with 8 bases spanning the gap. Germline V gene lookup returns CDR1 SGHRS and CDR2 YFSETQ. The CDR3 runs to 13 residues. The CDR3 DNA reads as TGCGCCAGCAGCTTGGAGCTCCCTTACGAGCAGTACTTC. Translated, it gives CASSLELPYEQYF.

This clone has only a few counts. The V call is TRBV14, the J call TRBJ2-7; TRBD1 matches 7 bases. The V gene end was trimmed by 0 bases and the J gene end by 7 bases; junction bases not matched to a gene: 9. Germline V gene sequence: CDR1 SGHDN, CDR2 FVKESK. This CDR3 spans 15 amino acids. The chain's CDR3 is CASSQDPRTGREQYF. CDR3 sequence (DNA): TGTGCCAGCAGCCAAGATCCCCGGACAGGACGGGAGCAGTACTTC.

This chain connects TRBV7-6 to TRBJ2-2, with 7 bases matching TRBD1. Unmatched junction bases numbered 10, after V lost 1 base and J lost 5 bases. CDR3 length: 17 amino acids. The germline V gene has CDR1 SGHVS and CDR2 FNYEAQ. CDR3 sequence (DNA): TGTGCCAGCAGCTTAGAGTGGACAGGTGGTCGGACCGGGGAGCTGTTTTTT. This translates into CASSLEWTGGRTGELFF.

The chain uses TRBV4-3 and TRBJ2-5; D is undetermined. The germline V gene has CDR1 LGHNA and CDR2 YSLEER. This CDR3 comprises 15 residues. V gave up 3 bases and J gave up 5 bases, with 16 bases separating them. The CDR3 loop is CASSQVDSRSETQYF. Written as DNA, the CDR3 is TGCGCCAGCAGCCAGGTTGATAGTAGGTCGGAGACCCAGTACTTC.

In its sample, this clone ranks as large. This rearrangement joins TRBV7-2 to TRBJ2-5; 9 positions match TRBD1. Germline CDR1 and CDR2: SGHTA and FQGNSA. The J segment lost 1 base and the V segment lost 7 bases, leaving 7 bases of the junction unmatched. CDR3 length equals 15 residues. CDR3 protein: CASTRGGQGQETQYF. Here the CDR3 DNA reads TGTGCCAGCACCCGAGGGGGACAGGGCCAAGAGACCCAGTACTTC.

The rearrangement uses TRBV5-1 and TRBJ1-4, with 11 bases matching TRBD1. This CDR3 contains 14 residues. The germline CDR1 and CDR2 sequences are SGHRS and YFSETQ. V lost 4 bases, J lost 10 bases, and 6 bases stayed unmatched. The CDR3 DNA is TGCGCCAGCAGCCCGGGGGGACAGGGGGTAAAACTGTTTTTT. It codes for CASSPGGQGVKLFF.

The chain links TRBV29-1 to TRBJ2-1, with TRBD2 matching over 8 bases. The germline V gene encodes CDR1 SQVTM and CDR2 ANQGSEA. There are 13 residues in the CDR3. Losses at the gene ends were 4 bases for V and 4 bases for J; bases not matched to a gene: 3. CDR3: CSVASGRYNEQFF. Written as DNA, the CDR3 is TGCAGCGTTGCTAGCGGGCGGTACAATGAGCAGTTCTTC.

V is TRBV27 and J is TRBJ2-5; TRBD1 aligns across 9 bases. Losses at the gene ends were 6 bases for V and 1 base for J; bases not matched to a gene: 9. CDR1 is MNHEY, CDR2 SMNVEV, per germline (reference sequence). CDR3 length: 16 residues. CDR3 protein: CASSPLRDRVQETQYF. DNA of the CDR3: TGTGCCAGCAGCCCACTACGGGACAGGGTCCAAGAGACCCAGTACTTC.

As DNA, the CDR3 is TGCGCCAGCAGCTTGGACAGGGGGGGCACAGATACGCAGTATTTT. This codes for CASSLDRGGTDTQYF. This chain joins TRBV5-1 and TRBJ2-3; 8 positions agree with TRBD1. Germline V gene sequence: CDR1 SGHRS, CDR2 YFSETQ. The CDR3 sequence is 15 residues long. V was clipped by 0 bases and J by 1 base; unmatched bases: 1.

The rearrangement uses TRBV5-4 and TRBJ2-7; 9 nucleotides match TRBD2. V dropped 4 bases and J dropped 3; count of bases not matched to a gene: 2. The CDR3 length is 13 residues. Germline CDR1 and CDR2: SGHNT and YYREEE (reference sequence). CDR3 sequence reads: CASSRTSVYEQYF. The CDR3 nucleotides are TGTGCCAGCAGCCGGACTAGCGTCTACGAGCAGTACTTC.

This chain connects TRBV30 to TRBJ2-5; D is unclear. Trimming removed 1 base from V and 3 bases from J, with 3 bases in between. The CDR3 totals 11 residues. The germline V gene encodes CDR1 GTSNPN and CDR2 SVGIG (reference sequence). The CDR3 DNA reads TGTGCCTGGAGTGCAAAAGAGACCCAGTACTTC. As protein: CAWSAKETQYF.

This chain uses TRBV5-6 with TRBJ1-4; unclear D gene. The germline V gene has CDR1 SGHDT and CDR2 YYEEEE. The CDR3 runs to 13 residues. The V end lost 4 bases, the J end lost 8 bases, and 12 bases lay between the germline ends. The CDR3: CASSKFSGEKLFF. The DNA for the CDR3 is TGTGCCAGCAGCAAATTTTCGGGGGAAAAACTGTTTTTT.

In its sample, this clone is large. The CDR3 is CASSKKREGRQETQYF. CDR3 DNA sequence: TGTGCCAGCAGCAAAAAGCGGGAGGGCCGACAAGAGACCCAGTACTTC. The V and J genes are TRBV21-1 and TRBJ2-5; the tabulated D call, TRBD2, remains unverified against the DNA. TRBV21-1 is flagged as a pseudogene. The CDR3 loop spans 16 amino acids.

The chain has TRBV12-5 and TRBJ1-1; unclear D gene. Trimming removed 3 bases at V and 1 base at J, with 12 bases between. The germline V gene has CDR1 LGHNT and CDR2 FRNRAP. The CDR3 is 15 residues long. This CDR3 reads CASGFSTRTNTEAFF. The CDR3 DNA reads as TGTGCTAGTGGTTTCTCGACTAGAACGAACACTGAAGCTTTCTTT.

The chain combines TRBV30 with TRBJ2-2; D remains unclear. CDR3 length equals 14 residues. V dropped 7 bases and J dropped 0 bases, with 12 bases sitting between them. Germline V lookup: CDR1 GTSNPN, CDR2 SVGIG (reference sequence). The chain's CDR3 is CASPSRANTGELFF. The DNA of the CDR3 is TGTGCCTCACCCTCCCGGGCGAACACCGGGGAGCTGTTTTTT. Drawing the rest from reference TRBV30 and TRBJ2-2, the complete variable domain is SQTIHQWPATLVQPVGSPLSLECTVEGTSNPNLYWYRQAAGRGLQLLFYSVGIGQISSEVPQNLSASRPQDRQFILSSKKLLLSDSGFYLCASPSRANTGELFFGEGSRLTVL.

The chain recombines TRBV10-3 with TRBJ2-7; 8 bases are shared with TRBD1. Trimming took 0 bases from V and 10 from J; bases not matched to a gene: 2. The CDR3 runs to 12 residues. CDR1 is ENHRY and CDR2 is SYGVKD in the germline V gene. As DNA, the CDR3 is TGTGCCATCAGTGAGTCGACAGGGGTTCAGTACTTC. Protein: CAISESTGVQYF.

J is TRBJ2-1 and V is TRBV11-3; D uncertain. The CDR3 covers 15 residues. The V gene's germline CDR1 is SGHNT and CDR2 YENEEA. V shed 5 bases and J shed 0 bases, with 11 bases lying between them. The CDR3: CASSKAYSSYNEQFF. For the CDR3, the DNA is TGTGCCAGCAGCAAAGCTTACTCCTCCTACAATGAGCAGTTCTTC. The complete variable domain, with remaining parts taken from reference TRBV11-3 and TRBJ2-1, reads EAGVVQSPRYKIIEKKQPVAFWCNPISGHNTLYWYLQNLGQGPELLIRYENEEAVDDSQLPKDRFSAERLKGVDSTLKIQPAELGDSAVYLCASSKAYSSYNEQFFGPGTRLTVL.

The rearrangement joins TRBV5-1 to TRBJ2-1, with D possibly being TRBD2 (6 bases). V lost 7 bases to trimming and J lost 10 bases, with 18 bases between them. This CDR3 region has 13 residues. Per germline, CDR1 SGHRS and CDR2 YFSETQ. The CDR3: CASAYDQGLEQFF. CDR3 sequence (DNA): TGCGCCAGCGCCTATGACCAGGGACTCGAGCAGTTCTTC.

The V gene is TRBV19, the J gene TRBJ2-6; unclear D gene. Between the trimmed V and J ends, which lost 3 bases and 2 bases, there was a span of 11 bases. Per the germline V gene, CDR1 is LNHDA and CDR2 is SQIVND (reference sequence). The CDR3 length is 16 residues. The CDR3 loop reads CASSIGSYAGANVLTF. The CDR3, as DNA: TGTGCCAGTAGTATTGGTTCGTATGCTGGGGCCAACGTCCTGACTTTC. The entire variable domain, with the rest obtained from reference TRBV19 and TRBJ2-6, is as follows: DGGITQSPKYLFRKEGQNVTLSCEQNLNHDAMYWYRQDPGQGLRLIYYSQIVNDFQKGDIAEGYSVSREKKESFPLTVTSAQKNPTAFYLCASSIGSYAGANVLTFGAGSRLTVL.

This chain joins TRBV18 and TRBJ1-1; no definite D call. V shed 1 base and J shed 5 bases, with 8 bases lying between them. The CDR3 contains 13 residues. CDR1 is KGHSH, CDR2 LQKENI, per germline. The chain's CDR3 is CASSPQGKTEAFF. The CDR3 bases are TGTGCCAGCTCACCACAGGGTAAAACTGAAGCTTTCTTT. Full variable domain (missing parts from reference TRBV18 and TRBJ1-1): NAGVMQNPRHLVRRRGQEARLRCSPMKGHSHVYWYRQLPEEGLKFMVYLQKENIIDESGMPKERFSAEFPKEGPSILRIQQVVRGDSAAYFCASSPQGKTEAFFGQGTRLTVV.

The chain uses TRBV9 and TRBJ2-3; 7 nucleotides agree with TRBD2. The CDR3 consists of 17 residues. The junction had 11 bases not matched to a gene; V was cut back by 0 bases and J by 4 bases. Germline assignment: CDR1 SGDLS and CDR2 YYNGEE. CDR3 protein: CASSVARTSFGPDTQYF. For the CDR3, the DNA is TGTGCCAGCAGCGTAGCCCGGACTAGTTTTGGGCCAGATACGCAGTATTTT.

This clone was seen more than once but under ten times. This chain links TRBV9 with TRBJ2-2; possible D gene TRBD1, 6 bases. The V gene lost 2 bases and the J gene lost 0 bases, with 14 bases spanning the gap. The germline CDR1 and CDR2 sequences are SGDLS and YYNGEE. The CDR3 covers 17 residues. The CDR3 DNA reads as TGTGCCAGCAGCGTTGCGGACAGTACGGCGAACACCGGGGAGCTGTTTTTT. It encodes CASSVADSTANTGELFF. Full variable domain (rest looked up from reference TRBV9 and TRBJ2-2): DSGVTQTPKHLITATGQRVTLRCSPRSGDLSVYWYQQSLDQGLQFLIQYYNGEERAKGNILERFSAQQFPDLHSELNLSSLELGDSALYFCASSVADSTANTGELFFGEGSRLTVL.

This clone appeared once. The chain carries TRBV4-2 and TRBJ2-6, with 7 bases that match TRBD1. CDR3 length: 17 amino acids. In germline, CDR1 is LGHNA, CDR2 YNFKEQ. The J segment lost 3 bases and the V segment lost 4 bases, leaving 9 bases of the junction unmatched. The CDR3 DNA follows: TGTGCCAGCAGCCCCGGGACAGTGGCTGGTGGGGCCAACGTCCTGACTTTC. Encoded protein: CASSPGTVAGGANVLTF.

The CDR3 DNA sequence: TGTGCCAGCTCACCAGACAGGGTGGCCTACGAGCAGTACTTC. This sequence encodes CASSPDRVAYEQYF. The gene calls are TRBV18 and TRBJ2-7, with 7 bases lining up with TRBD1. This CDR3 spans 14 amino acids. From germline, CDR1 is KGHSH and CDR2 LQKENI. V lost 2 bases and J lost 2; bases outside the gene matches: 3.